This TCR beta chain was found in a study of T-cell memory formation after mild COVID-19 (dated by TCRdb to the early 2020s). Study-level background: Most TCR sequence clusters were specific to one of the two donors. Longitudinal TCRalpha and TCRbeta repertoire sequencing tracked T-cell clones expanding and contracting after mild COVID-19 in a couple of donors. Two young, previously healthy adult volunteers, one female and one male, were included in the cohort.

Trimming costs V 2 bases and J 6 bases, and their ends lie 15 bases apart. The cysteine opens and the phenylalanine closes a CDR3 of 15 amino acids. Kept here is only the CDR3 DNA, which spans 45 bases and is read in frame from base 1. From a lookup of the germline V gene, CDR1 and CDR2 are SGHRS and YFSETQ. Paper-wide results and their limitations: The study covered only a couple of mild cases, and larger cohorts including severe cases with pre-infection samples were considered necessary. SARS-CoV-2 specificity was not confirmed for the second-wave clones peaking on day 37. Clones that contracted from day 15 to 85 showed balanced CD4/CD8 phenotypes, whereas a second wave of clones that expanded from day 15 to 37 leaned towards CD4+. Some responding clones were found in pre-infection memory, which suggests that pre-existing cross-reactive memory T cells took part in the SARS-CoV-2 response. Contracting CD4+ clones were located mainly in the CM and EM memory subsets, whereas CD8+ clones were found to be enriched in EMRA.

Data came from an Illumina NovaSeq 6000. TCRalpha and TCRbeta cDNA libraries were built by 5'RACE with constant-segment primers, adding sample barcodes and unique molecular identifiers. RNA was extracted from every sample with Trizol reagent. Libraries were amplified in two PCR steps, with a second sample barcode and Illumina TruSeq adapters added in the second step. Libraries were sequenced on an Illumina NovaSeq with 2 x 150 bp paired-end reads. On the authors' methods: With migec v1.2.7, reads were demultiplexed and then collapsed into UMI-guided consensus sequences. Using mixcr v2.1.11, UMI consensuses were aligned to TRA and TRB V and J templates and then assembled into clonotypes. A clonotype was counted as expanded or contracted only if both edgeR and NoisET called the change significant, with noise models trained on biological replicates. For edgeR calls, a false discovery rate-adjusted p below 0.01 and a log2 fold-change threshold of 1 were applied. PCA with hierarchical clustering of max-normalized trajectories of the 1000 most abundant clonotypes was used as exploratory dynamics analysis. The CD4 or CD8 phenotype of responding clones was assigned using the separately sequenced CD4+ and CD8+ repertoires. TCRdb reanalyzed the raw reads on its own, using fastp at Q25 for trimming and MiXCR for clone calling, and kept in-frame beta chains. All rows with the same CDR3 protein become a single entry with the most common DNA and genes. For this entry, the V and J calls and clone size follow TCRdb and not the study's own pipeline. This sample gives approximately 260,000 distinct CDR3 sequences in total; roughly 18% of them show up just once. Around 23% of the sample rests with the top ten.

Notes on this clonotype: No cognate antigen has been identified for it. One base away there is no much larger clone; base qualities are not given.

Ficoll-Paque density gradient centrifugation was used to isolate PBMCs. The sample was PBMCs or a T cell subset sorted from them (not recorded which). This clonotype was sampled from a man between 18 and 35 years old who had mild COVID-19 (a few samples of this study predate the infection). The sample titles of this study are shuffled in the database, so cell type and time point are left out; the donor was told from shared clones. The chain couples TRBV5-1 to TRBJ2-1; the D gene is possibly TRBD2, with 5 bases matching. The DNA reads as follows: TGCGCCAGCAGCTTAGGGAGCGCTCGAGCCAATGAGCAGTTCTTC. This is translated as CASSLGSARANEQFF.